One sample yielded the 30 T cell receptor beta chains listed below, sequenced in a study of T cell changes during pregnancy in multiple sclerosis (dated by TCRdb to the late 2010s). Receptor amplification or capture employed the immunoSEQ multiplex PCR assay. The immuneACCESS repertoire file appears here via TCRdb, limited to in-frame rearrangements. These files lack a portion of the clones; in checked studies, under half of the deficit traces to unresolved V genes, and the cause of the others is not known. The sample yields 90,000 to 95,000 clones; approximately 90% were counted once. The top ten clones comprise 0.9% to 0.95% of the sample. This material consisted of peripheral blood, taken before pregnancy. The receptor set was obtained from a female donor with multiple sclerosis, enrolled in a pregnancy study.

The V and J genes are TRBV16 and TRBJ1-1; the match to TRBD1 covers 7 bases. CDR1 is KGHSY, CDR2 FQNENV, per germline. The CDR3 has 15 residues. Trimming at V came to 5 bases and at J to 1 base, leaving 7 bases not matched to a gene. CDR3 in DNA: TGTGCCAGCAGCTCCCAAGGACAGGAGAACACTGAAGCTTTCTTT. Translating gives CASSSQGQENTEAFF.

This clone was detected only once. CDR3 DNA sequence: TGTGCCTGGAGTGGTGGTAGCGGGAGCCACTACAATGAGCAGTTCTTC. It encodes CAWSGGSGSHYNEQFF. The rearrangement links TRBV30 to TRBJ2-1, with TRBD2 matching 9 bases. CDR1 and CDR2 (germline): GTSNPN, SVGIG (reference sequence). CDR3 length: 16 amino acids. V lost 1 base, J lost 3 bases, and 7 bases stayed unmatched.

J is TRBJ2-4 and V is TRBV4-2, with 12 bases matching TRBD1. Trimming cost V 5 bases and J 1 base; bases outside gene matches: 15. The CDR3 consists of 20 residues. From germline, CDR1 is LGHNA and CDR2 YNFKEQ. CDR3 nucleotides: TGTGCCAGCAGCTCCTCTGGGACAGGGGGCGCGGGGGGGGCCAAAAACATTCAGTACTTC. This translates into CASSSSGTGGAGGAKNIQYF.

The chain has TRBV4-1 and TRBJ1-1; 8 bases agree with TRBD1. CDR1 and CDR2 from the germline V gene are MGHRA and YSYEKL. The junction had 10 bases not matched to a gene; V was cut back by 4 bases and J by 9 bases. The CDR3 loop spans 14 amino acids. This chain's CDR3 is CASSRGTGETKAFF. The CDR3 DNA follows: TGCGCCAGCAGCCGAGGGACAGGAGAAACAAAAGCTTTCTTT.

The chain links TRBV27 to TRBJ2-5, with no clear D. The V end was cut by 0 bases, the J end by 4 bases, with 9 bases between. CDR1 is MNHEY, CDR2 SMNVEV, per germline (reference sequence). This CDR3 comprises 14 residues. CDR3 sequence reads: CASSLSRRGETQYF. The CDR3 DNA sequence: TGTGCCAGCAGTTTATCACGAAGAGGAGAGACCCAGTACTTC.

This chain links TRBV10-3 with TRBJ1-2; possible D gene TRBD1, 5 bases. Trimming took 6 bases from V and 6 from J, leaving 20 bases between them. The CDR3 has 15 residues. Germline CDR1 reads ENHRY; CDR2 reads SYGVKD. Here the CDR3 DNA reads TGTGCCATCAGACCTAGGATGGGGGGATCGCATGGCTACACCTTC. Residues: CAIRPRMGGSHGYTF.

This rearrangement joins TRBV4-2 to TRBJ1-4, with TRBD1 identical over 8 bases. CDR3 length equals 16 residues. Trimming at V came to 1 base and at J to 8 bases, leaving 9 bases not matched to a gene. Germline-derived CDR1 and CDR2 are LGHNA and YNFKEQ. CDR3 nucleotide sequence: TGTGCCAGCAGCCAAGGAATTGACAGGGGAGGCGAAAAACTGTTTTTT. Protein product: CASSQGIDRGGEKLFF.

The V gene is TRBV27, the J gene TRBJ2-1; possible D gene TRBD1, 7 bases. Deletions cut 1 base from V and 0 bases from J, with 13 bases between. The CDR3 sequence is 17 residues long. Germline assignment: CDR1 MNHEY and CDR2 SMNVEV (reference sequence). CDR3 sequence (DNA): TGTGCCAGCAGTTTATACGCAGGGGGGAGCTCCTACAATGAGCAGTTCTTC. Protein: CASSLYAGGSSYNEQFF.

The V and J genes are TRBV7-8 and TRBJ1-4; 8 positions match TRBD1. The CDR3 has 18 residues. Germline V gene sequence: CDR1 SGHVS, CDR2 FQNEAQ. The V segment lost 0 bases and the J segment 3 bases; nucleotides outside the gene matches: 9. The DNA for the CDR3 is TGTGCCAGCAGCTTAGCGGGGCATCAGGGGGCTGCTAATGAAAAACTGTTTTTT. It codes for CASSLAGHQGAANEKLFF. The complete variable domain, with remaining parts taken from reference TRBV7-8 and TRBJ1-4, reads GAGVSQSPRYKVAKRGQDVALRCDPISGHVSLFWYQQALGQGPEFLTYFQNEAQLDKSGLPSDRFFAERPEGSVSTLKIQRTQQEDSAVYLCASSLAGHQGAANEKLFFGSGTQLSVL.

This clone was detected once. CDR3 region: CASSESGNQPQHF. The CDR3 nucleotides read TGTGCCAGCAGTGAATCCGGTAATCAGCCCCAGCATTTT. This chain connects TRBV2 to TRBJ1-5; D gene unclear. Germline V gene data show CDR1 as SNHLY and CDR2 as FYNNEI. Deletions cut 2 bases from V and 4 bases from J, with 6 bases between. CDR3 length equals 13 residues.

The chain links TRBV4-3 to TRBJ1-1; D unclear. Deletions cut 6 bases from V and 0 bases from J, with 8 bases between. The CDR3 loop spans 13 amino acids. Germline CDR1 is LGHNA and CDR2 is YSLEER. CDR3 sequence reads: CASSPQLNTEAFF. Here the CDR3 DNA reads TGCGCCAGCAGTCCACAGCTGAACACTGAAGCTTTCTTT.

The CDR3 DNA reads TGTGCCAGCAGCTTAGGCCAAGCGGGGGGGCCGAGTGGCCAAGAGACCCAGTACTTC. Translated: CASSLGQAGGPSGQETQYF. The chain recombines TRBV7-2 with TRBJ2-5, with TRBD2 matching 10 bases. With 1 base clipped from V and 1 base from J, the junction kept 12 bases outside the gene matches. This CDR3 contains 19 residues. CDR1 SGHTA and CDR2 FQGNSA come from the germline V gene. Based on the CDR3 plus reference TRBV7-2 and TRBJ2-5, the full variable domain is GAGVSQSPSNKVTEKGKDVELRCDPISGHTALYWYRQSLGQGLEFLIYFQGNSAPDKSGLPSDRFSAERTGGSVSTLTIQRTQQEDSAVYLCASSLGQAGGPSGQETQYFGPGTRLLVL.

V usage is TRBV5-1 and J usage is TRBJ2-3, with D unresolved. With 4 bases removed from V and 2 bases from J, the gap between germline ends came to 5 bases. Germline V gene sequence: CDR1 SGHRS, CDR2 YFSETQ. The CDR3 is made up of 12 amino acids. This CDR3 is CASSPNTDTQYF. The CDR3 DNA reads TGCGCCAGCAGCCCCAACACAGATACGCAGTATTTT. Drawing the rest from reference TRBV5-1 and TRBJ2-3, the complete variable domain is KAGVTQTPRYLIKTRGQQVTLSCSPISGHRSVSWYQQTPGQGLQFLFEYFSETQRNKGNFPGRFSGRQFSNSRSEMNVSTLELGDSALYLCASSPNTDTQYFGPGTRLTVL.

The J gene is TRBJ2-3, the V gene TRBV29-1; no definite D call. V was clipped by 5 bases and J by 5 bases, with 5 bases between them. The V gene's germline CDR1 is SQVTM and CDR2 ANQGSEA. This CDR3 has 10 amino acids. This CDR3 reads CSVIRDTQYF. CDR3 sequence (DNA): TGCAGCGTTATCCGAGATACGCAGTATTTT.

V usage is TRBV7-9 and J usage is TRBJ1-2, with D possibly being TRBD1 (5 bases). V lost 4 bases and J 3 bases, leaving 9 bases between the germline ends. This CDR3 has 13 amino acids. Germline V gene lookup returns CDR1 SEHNR and CDR2 FQNEAQ (reference sequence). CDR3 region: CASSSRVDYGYTF. In DNA, the CDR3 is TGTGCCAGCAGCTCCAGGGTTGACTATGGCTACACCTTC.

The sample holds a few counts of this clone. The rearrangement uses TRBV7-2 and TRBJ2-1, with D possibly TRBD2 on 6 matching bases. Germline lookup yields CDR1 SGHTA and CDR2 FQGNSA. V shed 6 bases and J shed 6 bases, with 9 bases lying between them. CDR3 size: 12 residues. CDR3 bases: TGTGCCAGCAGTCGTAGCGGCAATGAGCAGTTCTTC. Translation gives CASSRSGNEQFF.

The chain links TRBV7-2 to TRBJ2-7; 7 bases are a match to TRBD1. This CDR3 comprises 15 residues. Germline V gene lookup returns CDR1 SGHTA and CDR2 FQGNSA. V was clipped by 5 bases and J by 3 bases; unmatched bases: 10. This CDR3 reads CASSREGQWIYEQYF. CDR3 nucleotides: TGTGCCAGCAGCCGCGAGGGACAGTGGATCTACGAGCAGTACTTC.

This CDR3 is CASSSRGNEQFF. DNA of the CDR3: TGTGCCAGCAGCTCCAGGGGGAATGAGCAGTTCTTC. This chain connects TRBV7-3 to TRBJ2-1; 7 nucleotides match TRBD1. CDR1 is SGHTA, CDR2 FQGTGA, per germline. This CDR3 is built from 12 residues. The V segment lost 4 bases and the J segment 7 bases; nucleotides outside the gene matches: 1.

This chain uses TRBV4-1 with TRBJ1-2; TRBD1 aligns across 7 bases. The CDR3 covers 16 residues. Trimming took 2 bases from V and 0 from J; bases not matched to a gene: 6. The V gene's germline CDR1 is MGHRA and CDR2 YSYEKL. DNA for the CDR3: TGCGCCAGCAGCCAACCTACAGGGGAAACTAACTATGGCTACACCTTC. It is translated as CASSQPTGETNYGYTF.

V gene TRBV29-1 combines with J gene TRBJ1-2; 10 positions match TRBD1. Looked up from germline, CDR1 is SQVTM and CDR2 is ANQGSEA. V lost 3 bases and J lost 4; bases outside the gene matches: 2. The CDR3 is made up of 13 amino acids. CDR3 DNA: TGCAGCGTTGACCGACAGGGGGCCTATGGCTACACCTTC. Translating gives CSVDRQGAYGYTF.

The sample holds one count of this clone. The chain joins TRBV30 to TRBJ1-2; TRBD1 aligns across 8 bases. With 4 bases clipped from V and 7 bases from J, the junction kept 11 bases outside the gene matches. The CDR3 runs to 14 residues. Germline CDR1 is GTSNPN and CDR2 is SVGIG (reference sequence). The CDR3 region has the DNA TGTGCCTGGAAGGGAGCAGGGGGCGTTAGTGGCTACACCTTC. Its translation is CAWKGAGGVSGYTF.

This chain connects TRBV27 to TRBJ2-5; no reliable D call. The germline CDR1 and CDR2 sequences are MNHEY and SMNVEV (reference sequence). Between the trimmed V and J ends, which lost 5 bases and 1 base, there was a span of 17 bases. The CDR3 has 16 amino acids. This CDR3 reads CASSPYPGRIQETQYF. The CDR3 DNA reads TGTGCCAGCAGTCCCTACCCAGGCCGGATCCAAGAGACCCAGTACTTC.

V and J are TRBV6-6 and TRBJ2-5; TRBD2 matches at 10 bases. The CDR3 runs to 14 residues. Germline CDR1 and CDR2: MNHNY and SVGAGI (reference sequence). V shed 5 bases and J 4 bases; nucleotides not matched to a gene: 4. CDR3 nucleotides: TGTGCCAGCAGTACGAGCGGGGGGGTAGAGACCCAGTACTTC. It translates to CASSTSGGVETQYF.

The chain couples TRBV10-3 to TRBJ1-1, with 7 bases that match TRBD1. The CDR3 length is 13 residues. The germline V gene encodes CDR1 ENHRY and CDR2 SYGVKD. V shed 6 bases, J shed 3 bases, and the junction held 4 bases outside the gene matches. As DNA, the CDR3 is TGTGCCATCAGGATTACAGGGGACACTGAAGCTTTCTTT. As protein: CAIRITGDTEAFF.

The chain uses TRBV27 and TRBJ2-7; possible D gene TRBD1, 6 bases. V was cut by 0 bases and J by 2 bases, with 11 bases left in between. The V gene's germline CDR1 is MNHEY and CDR2 SMNVEV (reference sequence). This CDR3 spans 15 amino acids. CDR3 sequence reads: CASSLSDSATYEQYF. The CDR3 region has the DNA TGTGCCAGCAGTTTATCGGACAGTGCCACCTACGAGCAGTACTTC.

This clone was seen just once. The gene calls are TRBV28 and TRBJ1-2, with TRBD1 identical over 7 bases. CDR1 is MDHEN and CDR2 is SYDVKM in the germline V gene. Trimming at V came to 5 bases and at J to 4 bases, leaving 10 bases not matched to a gene. The length of the CDR3 is 15 residues. Written as DNA, the CDR3 is TGTGCCAGCAGTCCCCAGACAGGGACCGGCTATGGCTACACCTTC. Translation: CASSPQTGTGYGYTF.

This clone is a singleton in its sample. The rearrangement links TRBV4-1 to TRBJ2-7, with TRBD1 matching over 7 bases. Unmatched junction bases numbered 8, after V lost 5 bases and J lost 1 base. Germline V lookup: CDR1 MGHRA, CDR2 YSYEKL. This CDR3 comprises 15 residues. The DNA for the CDR3 is TGCGCCAGCAGCACCGACAGGGTAGGATCCTACGAGCAGTACTTC. It is translated as CASSTDRVGSYEQYF.

The chain links TRBV14 to TRBJ2-2; maybe TRBD1 (6 bases). The germline gives CDR1 SGHDN, CDR2 FVKESK. The length of the CDR3 is 15 residues. Trimming took off 4 bases at V and 2 bases at J, with 11 bases between the two ends. The CDR3, as DNA: TGTGCCAGCAGCCCCCAGGGGAGAAACACCGGGGAGCTGTTTTTT. Its protein is CASSPQGRNTGELFF.

This chain joins TRBV19 and TRBJ1-1; possibly TRBD1 for D (5 bases). Germline assignment: CDR1 LNHDA and CDR2 SQIVND (reference sequence). Trimming stripped 9 bases from V and 1 base from J, with 9 bases between. The CDR3 covers 12 residues. CDR3 nucleotides: TGTGCCAGCGAAAGGGGGAACACTGAAGCTTTCTTT. This sequence encodes CASERGNTEAFF.

For the CDR3, the DNA is TGTGCCAGTAGTATGGAAGACGGGAGCTACAATGAGCAGTTCTTC. This sequence encodes CASSMEDGSYNEQFF. The V gene is TRBV19, the J gene TRBJ2-1; a weak D match, TRBD2 (6 bases). There are 15 residues in the CDR3. Trimming removed 3 bases from V and 3 bases from J, with 12 bases in between. Germline V gene lookup returns CDR1 LNHDA and CDR2 SQIVND (reference sequence).